Shown below are 16 T cell receptor beta chains from a single sample sequenced in a study of cytomegalovirus exposure and HLA in healthy donors. It was with 60 Vbeta and 13 Jbeta primers that the PCR ran. Method: immunoSEQ multiplex PCR; TCRdb's copy keeps in-frame clones and lacks some. The table includes 150,000 to 180,000 clones, about 85% detected once. Sample: PBMCs. The receptors here all came from a man aged 25-45 years in good health and CMV-seropositive.

The J gene is TRBJ2-6, the V gene TRBV7-2; D uncertain. This CDR3 region has 14 residues. Germline V CDR1 and CDR2: SGHTA, FQGNSA. Trimming pared 5 bases from V and 3 bases from J, leaving 8 bases between. CDR3 residues: CASSHTGGANVLTF. The CDR3 bases are TGTGCCAGCAGCCATACGGGTGGGGCCAACGTCCTGACTTTC.

The chain couples TRBV4-1 to TRBJ2-3, with D possibly TRBD2 on 5 matching bases. Trimming took 1 base from V and 6 from J, leaving 11 bases between them. Germline V gene sequence: CDR1 MGHRA, CDR2 YSYEKL. CDR3 length: 14 amino acids. Written as DNA, the CDR3 is TGCGCCAGCAGCCAAGGGCTAGCAGGTGATACGCAGTATTTT. Translating gives CASSQGLAGDTQYF.

The chain links TRBV2 to TRBJ2-5; 14 nucleotides line up with TRBD2. This CDR3 spans 14 amino acids. V shed 6 bases, J shed 7 bases, and the junction held 4 bases outside the gene matches. The germline CDR1 and CDR2 sequences are SNHLY and FYNNEI. In DNA, the CDR3 is TGTGCCAGCAGGGCCGGGACTAGCGGGGGGACCCAGTACTTC. This sequence encodes CASRAGTSGGTQYF. Supplemented by reference TRBV2 and TRBJ2-5, the full variable domain reads EPEVTQTPSHQVTQMGQEVILRCVPISNHLYFYWYRQILGQKVEFLVSFYNNEISEKSEIFDDQFSVERPDGSNFTLKIRSTKLEDSAMYFCASRAGTSGGTQYFGPGTRLLVL.

V usage is TRBV7-8 and J usage is TRBJ1-2, with TRBD1 as a possible D gene (6 bases). Germline V gene lookup returns CDR1 SGHVS and CDR2 FQNEAQ. The CDR3 covers 14 residues. V was clipped by 3 bases and J by 2 bases, with 10 bases between them. The CDR3 coding sequence is TGTGCCAGCAGCTTGCGACAGGAAAACTATGGCTACACCTTC. It specifies CASSLRQENYGYTF.

This clone was found once. The chain carries TRBV7-3 and TRBJ1-5, with a possible D match to TRBD1 (5 bases). V was pared by 5 bases and J by 7 bases, with 18 bases between. The CDR3 loop spans 15 amino acids. Germline CDR1 and CDR2: SGHTA and FQGTGA. CDR3 in amino acids: CASSPRGGGKQPQHF. The CDR3 coding sequence is TGTGCCAGCAGCCCCCGCGGGGGGGGAAAACAGCCCCAGCATTTT.

This clone has just one count. The rearrangement links TRBV7-2 to TRBJ2-3, with D possibly being TRBD1 (6 bases). V lost 3 bases, J lost 4 bases, and 11 bases lay in between. The CDR3 is 14 residues long. The germline gives CDR1 SGHTA, CDR2 FQGNSA. The CDR3 is CASSLGHTPDTQYF. CDR3 DNA sequence: TGTGCCAGCAGCTTGGGACATACCCCAGATACGCAGTATTTT.

The rearrangement joins TRBV5-1 to TRBJ2-7, with D possibly TRBD2 on 5 matching bases. Germline V gene data show CDR1 as SGHRS and CDR2 as YFSETQ. The CDR3 runs to 15 residues. Between the trimmed V and J ends, which lost 0 bases and 0 bases, there was a span of 10 bases. The CDR3 sequence: CASSLAPGGSYEQYF. CDR3 in DNA: TGCGCCAGCAGCTTGGCCCCAGGAGGCTCCTACGAGCAGTACTTC.

The chain is built from TRBV30 and TRBJ2-7, with TRBD2 identical over 11 bases. CDR1 and CDR2 from the germline V gene are GTSNPN and SVGIG (reference sequence). V lost 5 bases to trimming and J lost 5 bases; unmatched junction nucleotides: 8. The CDR3 consists of 14 residues. The CDR3 reads CAWGIAGGANEQYF. In DNA, the CDR3 is TGTGCCTGGGGAATAGCGGGGGGGGCGAACGAGCAGTACTTC.

In its sample, this clone was seen once. The chain links TRBV4-1 to TRBJ2-2; TRBD1 agrees at 9 bases. V shed 0 bases and J 5 bases; nucleotides not matched to a gene: 19. CDR3 length equals 21 residues. CDR1 and CDR2 from the germline V gene are MGHRA and YSYEKL. The CDR3 DNA reads TGCGCCAGCAGCCAAGATCTTGTCCCGTCCGGGACAGGGATCGTAACCGGGGAGCTGTTTTTT. Residues: CASSQDLVPSGTGIVTGELFF.

J is TRBJ2-1 and V is TRBV11-1, with TRBD1 matching over 8 bases. Germline V gives CDR1 SGHAT, CDR2 FQDESV (reference sequence). The ends lost 2 bases at V and 4 bases at J; junction bases unmatched: 4. There are 15 residues in the CDR3. The CDR3 DNA is TGTGCCAGCAGCTTACAGGGGGCAGGGTACAATGAGCAGTTCTTC. Translating it yields CASSLQGAGYNEQFF.

The chain has TRBV11-2 and TRBJ2-7; TRBD1 matches at 9 bases. CDR1 is SGHAT, CDR2 FQNNGV, per germline. Trimming cost V 2 bases and J 5 bases; bases outside gene matches: 7. This CDR3 spans 15 amino acids. CDR3 bases: TGTGCCAGCAGCTTATTCCGGGACAGGGTGGACGAGCAGTACTTC. It is translated as CASSLFRDRVDEQYF.

This clone has only one observation. The chain employs TRBV19 and TRBJ1-1; TRBD1 might be the D (5 bases). The CDR3 length is 14 residues. Deletions cut 1 base from V and 2 bases from J, with 8 bases between. Germline CDR1 LNHDA, CDR2 SQIVND (reference sequence). In DNA form, the CDR3 reads TGTGCCAGTAGTATAGCACAGGTCAACACTGAAGCTTTCTTT. Protein product: CASSIAQVNTEAFF. Together with reference TRBV19 and TRBJ1-1, the CDR3 gives the full variable domain: DGGITQSPKYLFRKEGQNVTLSCEQNLNHDAMYWYRQDPGQGLRLIYYSQIVNDFQKGDIAEGYSVSREKKESFPLTVTSAQKNPTAFYLCASSIAQVNTEAFFGQGTRLTVV.

The chain recombines TRBV5-1 with TRBJ1-4; D may be TRBD1 (6 bases). Trimming removed 0 bases at V and 8 bases at J, with 14 bases between. CDR1 is SGHRS and CDR2 is YFSETQ in the germline V gene. This CDR3 comprises 15 residues. Here the CDR3 reads CASSLVANQGEKLFF. CDR3 coding DNA: TGCGCCAGCAGCTTGGTTGCTAACCAGGGGGAAAAACTGTTTTTT. Supplemented by reference TRBV5-1 and TRBJ1-4, the full variable domain reads KAGVTQTPRYLIKTRGQQVTLSCSPISGHRSVSWYQQTPGQGLQFLFEYFSETQRNKGNFPGRFSGRQFSNSRSEMNVSTLELGDSALYLCASSLVANQGEKLFFGSGTQLSVL.

CDR3 nucleotides: TGTGCCAGTAGTTTGGGGACTATATCCTACGAGCAGTACTTC. Its translation is CASSLGTISYEQYF. This sequence joins TRBV19 and TRBJ2-7, with 7 bases fitting TRBD2. With 5 bases clipped from V and 1 base from J, the junction kept 5 bases outside the gene matches. This CDR3 has 14 amino acids. Looked up from germline, CDR1 is LNHDA and CDR2 is SQIVND (reference sequence).

V gene TRBV6-4 combines with J gene TRBJ1-2; D not resolved. CDR1 MRHNA and CDR2 SNTAGT come from the germline V gene. The V end lost 6 bases, the J end lost 2 bases, and 13 bases lay between the germline ends. CDR3 length: 14 residues. The CDR3, as DNA: TGTGCCAGCAGACCCTCCGCAGCGAACTATGGCTACACCTTC. Translated, it gives CASRPSAANYGYTF.

The chain recombines TRBV19 with TRBJ1-5; D is perhaps TRBD1 (5 bases). The CDR3 spans 16 residues. Per germline, CDR1 LNHDA and CDR2 SQIVND (reference sequence). Between the trimmed V and J ends, which lost 5 bases and 4 bases, there was a span of 18 bases. CDR3 sequence reads: CASSAAGQSTNQPQHF. CDR3 bases: TGTGCCAGTAGTGCGGCGGGGCAGTCAACGAATCAGCCCCAGCATTTT.